Presented here are 29 T cell receptor beta chains from one specimen sequenced in a study of blood T cell repertoires in COVID-19. Generated by immunoSEQ multiplex PCR, the TCRdb table keeps only in-frame clones and is missing some. The repertoire consists of approximately 170,000 clones, with about 87% occurring once and the leading ten covering approximately 4%. The sample taken for sequencing was peripheral blood. These receptors were collected from a man younger than 35 with active or convalescent COVID-19.

This sequence joins TRBV19 and TRBJ1-6; D is unclear. The CDR3 loop spans 16 amino acids. Trimming left V 6 bases short and J 4 bases short, with 16 bases between. Germline CDR1 reads LNHDA; CDR2 reads SQIVND (reference sequence). CDR3 in amino acids: CASSRGRVEYNSPLHF. The CDR3 nucleotides are TGTGCCAGTAGCCGAGGGAGGGTGGAATATAATTCACCCCTCCACTTT.

This clone was seen a single time. V and J are TRBV6-5 and TRBJ2-7; 7 positions agree with TRBD1. The CDR3 consists of 12 residues. Losses at the gene ends were 6 bases for V and 5 bases for J; bases not matched to a gene: 4. The germline V gene has CDR1 MNHEY and CDR2 SVGAGI. This chain's CDR3 is CASSPDRDEQYF. CDR3 DNA: TGTGCCAGCAGCCCCGACAGGGACGAGCAGTACTTC.

The gene calls are TRBV2 and TRBJ2-3; the match to TRBD2 covers 8 bases. The trim removed 9 bases at V and 0 bases at J, leaving 11 bases unmatched. This CDR3 has 16 amino acids. Germline CDR1 and CDR2: SNHLY and FYNNEI. The CDR3 reads CARGGGRGGSTDTQYF. As DNA, the CDR3 is TGTGCCAGGGGTGGTGGACGGGGGGGAAGCACAGATACGCAGTATTTT.

This clone appeared a single time. The chain recombines TRBV11-3 with TRBJ1-6, with D hard to call. The V end was cut by 1 base, the J end by 5 bases, with 9 bases between. Germline V lookup: CDR1 SGHNT, CDR2 YENEEA. This CDR3 is 15 amino acids long. The CDR3 nucleotides are TGTGCCAGCAGCTTAGGAGGGCAGCATAATTCACCCCTCCACTTT. It is translated as CASSLGGQHNSPLHF. Full variable domain (missing parts from reference TRBV11-3 and TRBJ1-6): EAGVVQSPRYKIIEKKQPVAFWCNPISGHNTLYWYLQNLGQGPELLIRYENEEAVDDSQLPKDRFSAERLKGVDSTLKIQPAELGDSAVYLCASSLGGQHNSPLHFGNGTRLTVT.

The chain couples TRBV5-8 to TRBJ1-2; 7 bases agree with TRBD1. This CDR3 is 15 amino acids long. Germline assignment: CDR1 SGHTS and CDR2 YDEGEE. After removal of 2 bases from V and 8 bases from J, the junction contained 12 bases not matched to a gene. CDR3 amino acids: CASSLRDSSQRGYTF. The DNA of the CDR3 is TGTGCCAGCAGCTTAAGGGACAGCTCCCAGAGGGGCTACACCTTC.

The J gene is TRBJ1-1, the V gene TRBV28; maybe TRBD1 (5 bases). V lost 9 bases and J 6 bases, leaving 20 bases between the germline ends. The germline V gene has CDR1 MDHEN and CDR2 SYDVKM. The CDR3 length is 14 residues. The CDR3: CASQTAGLGAEAFF. CDR3 DNA: TGTGCCAGTCAGACCGCAGGGTTGGGCGCTGAAGCTTTCTTT.

CDR3 protein: CASSAGGSTDTQYF. The CDR3 DNA reads TGTGCCAGCAGTGCGGGGGGGAGCACAGATACGCAGTATTTT. The rearrangement links TRBV6-4 to TRBJ2-3, with 8 bases lining up with TRBD2. The CDR3 is 14 amino acids. Germline CDR1 is MRHNA and CDR2 is SNTAGT. V was pared by 4 bases and J by 0 bases, with 0 bases of the junction left unmatched.

V gene TRBV19 combines with J gene TRBJ2-1; 10 bases line up with TRBD1. V lost 10 bases to trimming and J lost 4 bases; unmatched junction nucleotides: 4. CDR1 and CDR2 (germline): LNHDA, SQIVND (reference sequence). This CDR3 has 13 amino acids. The chain's CDR3 is CATSGQGYNEQFF. Written as DNA, the CDR3 is TGTGCCACTTCGGGACAGGGGTACAATGAGCAGTTCTTC.

This clone was picked up a small number of times. The chain uses TRBV24-1 and TRBJ1-1, with TRBD1 identical over 7 bases. Germline assignment: CDR1 KGHDR and CDR2 SFDVKD. This CDR3 is 11 amino acids long. V was pared by 9 bases and J by 5 bases, with 2 bases of the junction left unmatched. The CDR3 reads CATGDSTEAFF. The CDR3 nucleotides are TGTGCCACCGGGGACAGTACTGAAGCTTTCTTT.

The chain employs TRBV6-5 and TRBJ2-1, with 8 bases identical to TRBD1. V was clipped by 6 bases and J by 4 bases; unmatched bases: 5. CDR3 size: 14 residues. CDR1 and CDR2 (germline): MNHEY, SVGAGI. The CDR3 DNA reads TGTGCCAGCAGCCCCCAGGGGGCGTACAATGAGCAGTTCTTC. This translates into CASSPQGAYNEQFF.

This clone was counted between two and nine times. V gene TRBV18 combines with J gene TRBJ1-2; TRBD1 agrees at 7 bases. The V gene's germline CDR1 is KGHSH and CDR2 LQKENI. V shed 3 bases and J 0 bases; nucleotides not matched to a gene: 7. The CDR3 has 16 residues. CDR3: CASSPSGQRANYGYTF. CDR3 coding DNA: TGTGCCAGCTCACCGTCGGGACAGCGGGCTAACTATGGCTACACCTTC.

This CDR3 reads CASSSMRPGELFF. CDR3 nucleotides: TGTGCCAGCAGTAGTATGAGGCCCGGGGAGCTGTTTTTT. The genes are TRBV2 and TRBJ2-2; D ambiguous. This CDR3 is 13 amino acids long. Trimming shortened V by 5 bases and J by 6 bases, and 10 bases separated the two germline ends. Germline V lookup: CDR1 SNHLY, CDR2 FYNNEI.

The CDR3 region is CASSQDNRGFYGYTF. The CDR3 DNA reads as TGTGCCAGCAGCCAGGACAATCGGGGGTTCTATGGCTACACCTTC. J is TRBJ1-2 and V is TRBV7-2; weak D call: TRBD1 (5 bases). The germline CDR1 and CDR2 sequences are SGHTA and FQGNSA. The V end was cut by 5 bases, the J end by 4 bases, with 17 bases between. The CDR3 has 15 residues.

This sequence joins TRBV21-1 and TRBJ1-2; no DNA check was done on the table's D call, TRBD1. TRBV21-1 counts as a pseudogene. The CDR3 covers 14 residues. This chain's CDR3 is CASSNQDRVYGYTF. CDR3 bases: TGTGCCAGCAGCAACCAGGACAGGGTCTATGGCTACACCTTC.

The rearrangement uses TRBV7-2 and TRBJ1-2; 8 bases are a match to TRBD1. The ends lost 1 base at V and 5 bases at J; junction bases unmatched: 0. This CDR3 is 13 amino acids long. Germline V gives CDR1 SGHTA, CDR2 FQGNSA. The CDR3 region has the DNA TGTGCCAGCAGCTTAGGGACAGGGTATGGCTACACCTTC. Translation: CASSLGTGYGYTF.

This chain joins TRBV10-3 and TRBJ2-5; maybe TRBD2 (5 bases). Per the germline V gene, CDR1 is ENHRY and CDR2 is SYGVKD. The V and J ends lost 3 bases and 2 bases respectively, with 13 bases between them. The CDR3 spans 15 residues. The DNA of the CDR3 is TGTGCCATCAGTGATCGCTCGGACTTACAAGAGACCCAGTACTTC. It translates to CAISDRSDLQETQYF.

This chain links TRBV19 with TRBJ1-5; unclear D gene. Deletions cut 6 bases from V and 5 bases from J, with 8 bases between. This CDR3 has 12 amino acids. Germline lookup yields CDR1 LNHDA and CDR2 SQIVND (reference sequence). CDR3 in DNA: TGTGCCAGTAGGGGTGACTATCAGCCCCAGCATTTT. This codes for CASRGDYQPQHF.

The CDR3 DNA follows: TGTGCCAGCAGCGAGGAGGGGCGCGGCAATCAGCCCCAGCATTTT. It encodes CASSEEGRGNQPQHF. The rearrangement joins TRBV7-2 to TRBJ1-5, with D tentatively TRBD1 (5 bases). Germline CDR1 is SGHTA and CDR2 is FQGNSA. Trimming shortened V by 5 bases and J by 2 bases, and 13 bases separated the two germline ends. The CDR3 runs 15 residues. Filled out from reference TRBV7-2 and TRBJ1-5, the complete variable domain reads GAGVSQSPSNKVTEKGKDVELRCDPISGHTALYWYRQSLGQGLEFLIYFQGNSAPDKSGLPSDRFSAERTGGSVSTLTIQRTQQEDSAVYLCASSEEGRGNQPQHFGDGTRLSIL.

CDR3 protein: CASSLPVSGEQYV. The CDR3 bases are TGTGCCAGCAGCTTGCCCGTCTCGGGGGAGCAGTACGTC. The V and J genes are TRBV5-5 and TRBJ2-7; a weak D match, TRBD2 (5 bases). The CDR3 extends over 13 amino acids. Germline V CDR1 and CDR2: SGHKS, YYEKEE (reference sequence). The V and J ends lost 1 base and 7 bases respectively, with 12 bases between them.

This chain uses TRBV19 with TRBJ1-2; D gene ambiguous. The ends were cut back, 3 bases at V and 4 bases at J, with 12 bases in the middle. CDR1 and CDR2 (germline): LNHDA, SQIVND (reference sequence). There are 14 residues in the CDR3. This CDR3 is CASSIDRDSYGYTF. CDR3 coding DNA: TGTGCCAGTAGTATTGACCGGGATAGCTATGGCTACACCTTC.

This CDR3 reads CASSIGVQGEQFF. The DNA of the CDR3 is TGTGCCAGTAGTATAGGGGTTCAGGGTGAGCAGTTCTTC. J is TRBJ2-1 and V is TRBV19; D possibly corresponds to TRBD1 (5 bases). The germline V gene encodes CDR1 LNHDA and CDR2 SQIVND (reference sequence). The CDR3 sequence is 13 residues long. The V and J ends lost 1 base and 9 bases respectively, with 10 bases between them.

The chain recombines TRBV11-3 with TRBJ2-7, with a possible D match to TRBD1 (6 bases). Germline V lookup: CDR1 SGHNT, CDR2 YENEEA. V was clipped by 0 bases and J by 5 bases, with 14 bases between them. This CDR3 is built from 15 residues. DNA for the CDR3: TGTGCCAGCAGCTTAGATCAGATAGGGGGAAACGAGCAGTACGTC. This translates into CASSLDQIGGNEQYV.

The chain has TRBV28 and TRBJ2-1, with 8 bases lining up with TRBD2. The trim removed 6 bases at V and 1 base at J, leaving 8 bases unmatched. The CDR3 is made up of 16 amino acids. Germline assignment: CDR1 MDHEN and CDR2 SYDVKM. The CDR3: CASSHRLARSYNEQFF. The CDR3 region has the DNA TGTGCCAGCAGCCACAGACTAGCGAGGTCCTACAATGAGCAGTTCTTC.

This chain joins TRBV6-2 or TRBV6-3 and TRBJ2-7; the D is unclear. Germline V gives CDR1 MNHEY, CDR2 SVGEGT. This CDR3 has 15 amino acids. V lost 0 bases and J 0 bases, leaving 9 bases between the germline ends. The CDR3 spells CASSYSMSDSYEQYF. In DNA, the CDR3 is TGTGCCAGCAGTTACTCGATGAGCGACTCCTACGAGCAGTACTTC.

V is TRBV5-6 and J is TRBJ2-3, with TRBD2 matching 12 bases. Germline CDR1 and CDR2: SGHDT and YYEEEE. The J segment lost 12 bases and the V segment lost 3 bases, leaving 2 bases of the junction unmatched. This CDR3 spans 12 amino acids. In DNA form, the CDR3 reads TGTGCCAGCAGCTCACTAGCGGGGGGTCAGTATTTT. Protein: CASSSLAGGQYF. Looking up the rest from reference TRBV5-6 and TRBJ2-3 gives the full variable domain: DAGVTQSPTHLIKTRGQQVTLRCSPKSGHDTVSWYQQALGQGPQFIFQYYEEEERQRGNFPDRFSGHQFPNYSSELNVNALLLGDSALYLCASSSLAGGQYFGPGTRLTVL.

This clone was detected only once. The rearrangement links TRBV2 to TRBJ1-1, with 7 bases matching TRBD1. The CDR3 is 14 amino acids. J gave up 4 bases and V 2 bases, and 4 bases lay outside the gene matches. Per the germline V gene, CDR1 is SNHLY and CDR2 is FYNNEI. CDR3 amino acids: CASSERRGATEAFF. CDR3 sequence (DNA): TGTGCCAGCAGTGAACGCAGGGGGGCCACTGAAGCTTTCTTT.

The chain links TRBV25-1 to TRBJ1-5; maybe TRBD1 (5 bases). The CDR3 extends over 15 amino acids. Trimming removed 4 bases at V and 2 bases at J, with 12 bases between. Germline CDR1 reads MGHDK; CDR2 reads SYGVNS. The CDR3 DNA is TGTGCCAGCAGTGCCTCACCGGGGGGCAATCAGCCCCAGCATTTT. This sequence encodes CASSASPGGNQPQHF.

The V and J genes are TRBV6-2 or TRBV6-3 and TRBJ1-5, with 8 bases identical to TRBD1. This CDR3 is built from 17 residues. The V and J ends lost 2 bases and 4 bases, in that order; junction bases with no gene match: 10. Germline V gives CDR1 MNHEY, CDR2 SVGEGT. CDR3 nucleotide sequence: TGTGCCAGCAGTTACGGACAGGGTGTAGGGTGGAATCAGCCCCAGCATTTT. It is translated as CASSYGQGVGWNQPQHF.

This rearrangement joins TRBV3-1 (or the pseudogene TRBV3-2) to TRBJ1-6; the D gene is possibly TRBD1 (5 bases). Germline assignment: CDR1 LGHDT and CDR2 YNNKEL (reference sequence). The V gene lost 4 bases and the J gene lost 8 bases, with 24 bases spanning the gap. The CDR3 runs 18 residues. The CDR3 here is CASSPEGIQARTYSPLHF. The CDR3 DNA reads TGTGCCAGCAGCCCGGAAGGTATACAGGCTCGAACCTATTCACCCCTCCACTTT.